This TCR beta chain derives from a study of blood T cell repertoires in COVID-19. Germline V lookup: CDR1 PRHDT, CDR2 FYEKMQ (reference sequence). The V segment lost 0 bases and the J segment 8 bases; nucleotides outside the gene matches: 0. The CDR3 spans 14 residues. Those who participated ranged in age from roughly 18 to 89 years and resided in approximately 23 US areas. The authors' processing: Amplification of reference gene primers was used by the study to estimate nucleated cell counts. Assay: immunoSEQ multiplex PCR; the TCRdb copy retains only in-frame clones and omits some. Clone size and V and J calls were adopted from that table, with D and trimming inferred from the DNA. This sample carries over 250,000 clones, about 92% of them seen once, and the ten largest clones take around 2.5%.

Input material: PBMCs or T cells enriched from blood (not recorded which). This TCR came from a man in his 60s who had recovered from COVID-19. V usage is TRBV13 and J usage is TRBJ1-6; 8 bases map to TRBD1. The CDR3 DNA reads as TGTGCCAGCAGCTTAGGACAGGGGGATTCACCCCTCCACTTT. Translation: CASSLGQGDSPLHF.